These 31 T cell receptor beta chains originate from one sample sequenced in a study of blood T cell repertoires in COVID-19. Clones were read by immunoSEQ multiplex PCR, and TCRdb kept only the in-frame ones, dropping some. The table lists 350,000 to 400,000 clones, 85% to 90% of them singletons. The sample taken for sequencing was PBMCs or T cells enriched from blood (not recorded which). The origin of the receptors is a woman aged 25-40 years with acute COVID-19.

The DNA of the CDR3 is TGTGCCTGGAGTGTACTAGGGGGGGATGAAGCTTTCTTT. Its translation is CAWSVLGGDEAFF. The rearrangement uses TRBV30 and TRBJ1-1; D perhaps matches TRBD1 (6 bases). The CDR3 has 13 amino acids. The germline V gene encodes CDR1 GTSNPN and CDR2 SVGIG (reference sequence). V was cut by 0 bases and J by 7 bases, with 12 bases left in between. Full variable domain (rest looked up from reference TRBV30 and TRBJ1-1): SQTIHQWPATLVQPVGSPLSLECTVEGTSNPNLYWYRQAAGRGLQLLFYSVGIGQISSEVPQNLSASRPQDRQFILSSKKLLLSDSGFYLCAWSVLGGDEAFFGQGTRLTVV.

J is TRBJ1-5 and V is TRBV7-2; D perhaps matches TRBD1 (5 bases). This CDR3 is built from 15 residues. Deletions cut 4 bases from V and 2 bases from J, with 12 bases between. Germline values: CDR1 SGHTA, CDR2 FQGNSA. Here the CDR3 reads CASSSGGRGNQPQHF. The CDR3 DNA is TGTGCCAGCAGCTCCGGGGGTAGGGGCAATCAGCCCCAGCATTTT.

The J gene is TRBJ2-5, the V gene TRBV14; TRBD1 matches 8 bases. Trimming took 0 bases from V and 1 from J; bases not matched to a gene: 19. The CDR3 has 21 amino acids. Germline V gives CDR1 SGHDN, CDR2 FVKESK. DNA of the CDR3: TGTGCCAGCAGCCAAGATCGGGGCGCCCGCAGGGGGCTGATGGTCCAAGAGACCCAGTACTTC. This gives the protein CASSQDRGARRGLMVQETQYF. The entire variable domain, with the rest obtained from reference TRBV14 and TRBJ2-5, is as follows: EAGVTQFPSHSVIEKGQTVTLRCDPISGHDNLYWYRRVMGKEIKFLLHFVKESKQDESGMPNNRFLAERTGGTYSTLKVQPAELEDSGVYFCASSQDRGARRGLMVQETQYFGPGTRLLVL.

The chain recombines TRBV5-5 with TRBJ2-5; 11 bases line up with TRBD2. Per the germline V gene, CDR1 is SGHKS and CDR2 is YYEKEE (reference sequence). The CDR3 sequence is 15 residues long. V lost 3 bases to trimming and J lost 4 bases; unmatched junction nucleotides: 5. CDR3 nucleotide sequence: TGTGCCAGCAGCTCTAGCGGGGGGTCAGGAGAGACCCAGTACTTC. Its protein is CASSSSGGSGETQYF.

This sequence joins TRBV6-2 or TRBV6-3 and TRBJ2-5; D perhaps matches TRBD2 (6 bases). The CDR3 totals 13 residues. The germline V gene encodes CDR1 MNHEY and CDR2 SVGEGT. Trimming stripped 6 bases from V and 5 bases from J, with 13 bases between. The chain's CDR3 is CASSRLEWETQYF. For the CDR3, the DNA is TGTGCCAGCAGCAGACTAGAGTGGGAGACCCAGTACTTC.

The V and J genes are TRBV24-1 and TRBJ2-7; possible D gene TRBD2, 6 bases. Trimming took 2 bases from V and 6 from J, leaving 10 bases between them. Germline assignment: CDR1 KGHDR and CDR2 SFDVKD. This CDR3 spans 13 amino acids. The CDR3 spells CATSDSPGGEQYF. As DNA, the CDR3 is TGTGCCACCAGTGATTCTCCCGGGGGCGAGCAGTACTTC.

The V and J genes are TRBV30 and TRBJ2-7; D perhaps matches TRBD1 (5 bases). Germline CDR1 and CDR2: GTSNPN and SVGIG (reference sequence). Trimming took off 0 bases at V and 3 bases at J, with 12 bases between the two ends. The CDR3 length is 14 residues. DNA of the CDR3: TGTGCCTGGAGTGTAGGCCAGGGTTTCTACGAGCAGTACTTC. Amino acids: CAWSVGQGFYEQYF. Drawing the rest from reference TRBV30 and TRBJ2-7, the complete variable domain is SQTIHQWPATLVQPVGSPLSLECTVEGTSNPNLYWYRQAAGRGLQLLFYSVGIGQISSEVPQNLSASRPQDRQFILSSKKLLLSDSGFYLCAWSVGQGFYEQYFGPGTRLTVT.

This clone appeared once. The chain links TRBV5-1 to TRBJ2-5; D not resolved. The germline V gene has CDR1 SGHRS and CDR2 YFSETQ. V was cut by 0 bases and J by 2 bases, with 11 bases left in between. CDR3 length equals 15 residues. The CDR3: CASSLVLSGQETQYF. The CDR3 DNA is TGCGCCAGCAGCTTGGTACTATCTGGACAAGAGACCCAGTACTTC.

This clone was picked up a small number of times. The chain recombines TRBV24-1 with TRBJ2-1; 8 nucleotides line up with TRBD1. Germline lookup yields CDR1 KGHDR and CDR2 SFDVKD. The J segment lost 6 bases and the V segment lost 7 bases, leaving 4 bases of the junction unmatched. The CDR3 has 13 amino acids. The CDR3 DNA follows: TGTGCCACCAGCGGACAGGGTCGCAATGAGCAGTTCTTC. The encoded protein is CATSGQGRNEQFF.

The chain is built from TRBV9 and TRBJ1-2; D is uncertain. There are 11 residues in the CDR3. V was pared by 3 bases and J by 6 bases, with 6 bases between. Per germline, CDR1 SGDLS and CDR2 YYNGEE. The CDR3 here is CASSGTDGYTF. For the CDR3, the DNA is TGTGCCAGCAGCGGCACAGATGGCTACACCTTC.

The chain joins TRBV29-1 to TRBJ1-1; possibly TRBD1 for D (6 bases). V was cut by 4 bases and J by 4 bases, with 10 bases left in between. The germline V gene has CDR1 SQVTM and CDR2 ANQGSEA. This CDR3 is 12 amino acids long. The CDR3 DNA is TGCAGCGTTGTGGGGGGGCCCACTGAAGCTTTCTTT. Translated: CSVVGGPTEAFF.

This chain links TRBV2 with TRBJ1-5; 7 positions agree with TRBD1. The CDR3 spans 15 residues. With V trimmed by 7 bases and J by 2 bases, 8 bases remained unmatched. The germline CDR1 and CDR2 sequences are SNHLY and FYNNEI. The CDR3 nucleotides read TGTGCCAGCACCCGAGGGGGCCAGGGCAATCAGCCCCAGCATTTT. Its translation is CASTRGGQGNQPQHF.

Here the CDR3 DNA reads TGTGCCAGCAGCAGGGAAGGGGGCTCCTACGAGCAGTACTTC. Encoded protein: CASSREGGSYEQYF. The rearrangement uses TRBV21-1 and TRBJ2-7; the DNA was not compared with TRBD1, the D call given in the table. TRBV21-1 is marked as a pseudogene. This CDR3 has 14 amino acids.

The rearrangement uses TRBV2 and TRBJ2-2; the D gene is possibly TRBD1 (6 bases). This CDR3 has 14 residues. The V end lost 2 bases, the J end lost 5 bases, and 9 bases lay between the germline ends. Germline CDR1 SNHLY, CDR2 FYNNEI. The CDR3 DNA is TGTGCCAGCAGTGAAACAGGGTTTACCGGGGAGCTGTTTTTT. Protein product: CASSETGFTGELFF.

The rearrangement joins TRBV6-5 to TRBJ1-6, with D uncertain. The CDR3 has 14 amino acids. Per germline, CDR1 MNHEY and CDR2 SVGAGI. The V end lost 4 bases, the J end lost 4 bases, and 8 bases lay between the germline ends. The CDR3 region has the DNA TGTGCCAGCAGTTTCACTCCTTATAATTCACCCCTCCACTTT. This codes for CASSFTPYNSPLHF.

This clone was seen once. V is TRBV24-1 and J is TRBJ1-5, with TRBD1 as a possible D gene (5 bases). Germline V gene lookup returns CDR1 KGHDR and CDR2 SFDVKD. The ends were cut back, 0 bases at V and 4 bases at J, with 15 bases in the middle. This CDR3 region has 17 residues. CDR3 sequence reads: CATSDLLGGWWNQPQHF. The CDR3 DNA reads TGTGCCACCAGTGATTTGCTTGGGGGGTGGTGGAATCAGCCCCAGCATTTT.

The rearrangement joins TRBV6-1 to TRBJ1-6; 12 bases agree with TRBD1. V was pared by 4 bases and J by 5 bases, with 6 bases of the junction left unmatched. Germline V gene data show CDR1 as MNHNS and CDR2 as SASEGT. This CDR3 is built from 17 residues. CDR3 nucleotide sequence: TGTGCCAGCAGTGGGGGACAGGGGGCTAGGGATAATTCACCCCTCCACTTT. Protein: CASSGGQGARDNSPLHF.

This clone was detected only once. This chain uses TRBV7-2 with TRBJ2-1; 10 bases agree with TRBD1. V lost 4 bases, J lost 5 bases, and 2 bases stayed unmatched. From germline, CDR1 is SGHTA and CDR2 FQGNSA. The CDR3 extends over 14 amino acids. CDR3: CASSSGQGHNEQFF. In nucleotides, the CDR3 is TGTGCCAGCAGCTCGGGACAGGGGCACAATGAGCAGTTCTTC.

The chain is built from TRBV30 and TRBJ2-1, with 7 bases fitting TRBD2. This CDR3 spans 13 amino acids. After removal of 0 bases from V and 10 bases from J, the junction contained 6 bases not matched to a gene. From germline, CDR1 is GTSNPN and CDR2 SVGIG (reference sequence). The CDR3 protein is CAWSVHRGGEQFF. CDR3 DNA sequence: TGTGCCTGGAGTGTACACCGGGGAGGGGAGCAGTTCTTC.

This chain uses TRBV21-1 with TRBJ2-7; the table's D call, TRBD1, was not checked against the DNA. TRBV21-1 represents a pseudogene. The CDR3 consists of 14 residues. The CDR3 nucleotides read TGTGCCAGCAGATGGCACAGGAGACACTACGAGCAGTACTTC. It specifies CASRWHRRHYEQYF.

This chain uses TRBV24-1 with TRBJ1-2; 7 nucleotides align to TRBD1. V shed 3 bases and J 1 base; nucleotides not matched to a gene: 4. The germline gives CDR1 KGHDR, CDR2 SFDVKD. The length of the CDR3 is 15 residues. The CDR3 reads CATSDGTVGNYGYTF. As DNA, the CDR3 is TGTGCCACCAGTGATGGGACAGTAGGTAACTATGGCTACACCTTC.

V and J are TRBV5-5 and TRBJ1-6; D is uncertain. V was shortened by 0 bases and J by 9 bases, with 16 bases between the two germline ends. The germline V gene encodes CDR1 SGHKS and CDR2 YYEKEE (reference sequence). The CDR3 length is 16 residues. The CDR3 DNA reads TGTGCCAGCAGCTTGGAGGACGCGAGGGCGGGTTCACCCCTCCACTTT. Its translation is CASSLEDARAGSPLHF.

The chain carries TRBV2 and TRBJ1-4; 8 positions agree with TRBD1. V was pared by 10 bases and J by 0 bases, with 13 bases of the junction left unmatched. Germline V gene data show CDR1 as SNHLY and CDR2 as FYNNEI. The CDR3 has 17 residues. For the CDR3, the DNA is TGTGCCACCGAGAGACAGGGGTTCTCGGCAACTAATGAAAAACTGTTTTTT. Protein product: CATERQGFSATNEKLFF.

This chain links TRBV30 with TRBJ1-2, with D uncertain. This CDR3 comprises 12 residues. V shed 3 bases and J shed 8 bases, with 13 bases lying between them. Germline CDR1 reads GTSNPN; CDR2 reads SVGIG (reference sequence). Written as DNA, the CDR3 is TGTGCCTGGAGCCCCGGCAGGATAGGCTACACCTTC. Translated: CAWSPGRIGYTF.

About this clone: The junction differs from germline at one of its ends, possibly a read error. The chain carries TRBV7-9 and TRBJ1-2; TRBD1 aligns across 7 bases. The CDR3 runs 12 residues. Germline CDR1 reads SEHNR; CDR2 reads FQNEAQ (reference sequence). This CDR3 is CASSSGGPLSHF. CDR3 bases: TGTGCCAGCAGCTCAGGGGGGCCCCTTTCCCACTTC.

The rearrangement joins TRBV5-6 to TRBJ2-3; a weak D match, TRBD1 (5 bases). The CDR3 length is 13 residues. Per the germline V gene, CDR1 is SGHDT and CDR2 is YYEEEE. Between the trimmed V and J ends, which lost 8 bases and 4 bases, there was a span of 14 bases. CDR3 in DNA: TGTGCCAGTAGACTCCAACAGGCAGATACGCAGTATTTT. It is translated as CASRLQQADTQYF.

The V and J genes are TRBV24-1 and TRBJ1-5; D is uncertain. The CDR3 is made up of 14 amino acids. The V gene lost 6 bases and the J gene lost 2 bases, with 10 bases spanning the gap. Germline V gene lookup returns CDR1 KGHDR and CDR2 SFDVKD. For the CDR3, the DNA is TGTGCCACCAGTCTGGCCTCCGGCAATCAGCCCCAGCATTTT. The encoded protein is CATSLASGNQPQHF.

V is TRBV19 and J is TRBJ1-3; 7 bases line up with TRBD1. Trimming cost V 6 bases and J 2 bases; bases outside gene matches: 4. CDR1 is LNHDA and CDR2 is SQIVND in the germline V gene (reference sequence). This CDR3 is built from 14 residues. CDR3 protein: CASRPTGTGNTIYF. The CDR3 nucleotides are TGTGCCAGTAGACCGACAGGGACTGGAAACACCATATATTTT.

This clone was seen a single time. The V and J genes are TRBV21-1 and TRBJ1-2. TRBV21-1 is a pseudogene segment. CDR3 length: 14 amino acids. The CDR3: CASSKAERFYGYTF. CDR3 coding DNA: TGTGCCAGCAGCAAAGCCGAGAGATTCTATGGCTACACCTTC.

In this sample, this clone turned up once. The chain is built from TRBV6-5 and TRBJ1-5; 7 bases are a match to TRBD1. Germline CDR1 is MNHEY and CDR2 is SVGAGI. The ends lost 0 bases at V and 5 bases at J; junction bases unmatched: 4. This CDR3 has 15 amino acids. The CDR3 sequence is CASSYSKDRHQPQHF. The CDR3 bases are TGTGCCAGCAGTTACTCGAAGGACAGGCATCAGCCCCAGCATTTT.

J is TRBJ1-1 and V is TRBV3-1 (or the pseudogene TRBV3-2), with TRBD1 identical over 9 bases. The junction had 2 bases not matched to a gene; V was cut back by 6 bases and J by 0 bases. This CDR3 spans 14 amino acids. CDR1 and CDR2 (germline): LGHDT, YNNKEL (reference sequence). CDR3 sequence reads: CASSRTGVNTEAFF. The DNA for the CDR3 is TGTGCCAGCAGTCGGACAGGGGTGAACACTGAAGCTTTCTTT.